The subject of this entry is one TCR beta chain. The data derive from a study of blood T cell repertoires in COVID-19. Study-level information: Some COVID-19 samples were acute and others convalescent; all came from the United States, Italy and Spain. PBMCs, B-cell-depleted T cells, or T cells were the source of the cDNA or gDNA that made up the material.

The V segment lost 5 bases and the J segment 2 bases; nucleotides outside the gene matches: 13. Germline lookup yields CDR1 MNHNY and CDR2 SVGAGI (reference sequence). CDR3 length: 17 amino acids. Under the authors' procedure: Amplification with reference gene primers provided the estimates of nucleated cell counts. TCRdb keeps only in-frame clones here, not all; method: immunoSEQ multiplex PCR. That table is the source of V, J and clone size, and D and trimming were worked out from the DNA. The table shows 8,000 to 9,500 clones, with about 88% occurring only once. The source of this sequence is a human donor with active COVID-19. The donor label of this sample is uncertain. Sequencing was done on a sample of peripheral blood. The chain is built from TRBV6-6 and TRBJ2-3; TRBD2 matches at 7 bases. The CDR3 sequence is CASSPGRGPLNTDTQYF. The CDR3 DNA follows: TGTGCCAGCAGTCCGGGGAGGGGACCTCTCAACACAGATACGCAGTATTTT.